This entry concerns a single TCR beta chain. Antigen specificity is unknown. The record originates from a study of T cell repertoires in cytomegalovirus infection. TCRdb recomputed calls from the reads with MiXCR, one row per CDR3 protein. The sample has fewer than 85,000 distinct CDR3 sequences; about half are singletons. V was clipped by 3 bases and J by 3 bases, with 6 bases between them. The CDR3 extends over 12 amino acids. Study results and limitations: Dominating the ex vivo response were HLA-C-restricted CMV-specific TCR beta clonotypes.

V gene TRBV23-1 combines with J gene TRBJ2-7; D gene ambiguous. TRBV23-1 is labeled an ORF, and its function is uncertain. The TCR originated in a human donor in good health (CMV status not recorded). Some clones in this sample may be carry-over from other donors' samples. This specimen was CD8+ T cells from cultured PBMCs, taken from culture after CMV antigen stimulation. CDR3: CASSQFFYEQYF. As DNA, the CDR3 is TGCGCCAGCAGTCAGTTTTTCTACGAGCAGTACTTC.